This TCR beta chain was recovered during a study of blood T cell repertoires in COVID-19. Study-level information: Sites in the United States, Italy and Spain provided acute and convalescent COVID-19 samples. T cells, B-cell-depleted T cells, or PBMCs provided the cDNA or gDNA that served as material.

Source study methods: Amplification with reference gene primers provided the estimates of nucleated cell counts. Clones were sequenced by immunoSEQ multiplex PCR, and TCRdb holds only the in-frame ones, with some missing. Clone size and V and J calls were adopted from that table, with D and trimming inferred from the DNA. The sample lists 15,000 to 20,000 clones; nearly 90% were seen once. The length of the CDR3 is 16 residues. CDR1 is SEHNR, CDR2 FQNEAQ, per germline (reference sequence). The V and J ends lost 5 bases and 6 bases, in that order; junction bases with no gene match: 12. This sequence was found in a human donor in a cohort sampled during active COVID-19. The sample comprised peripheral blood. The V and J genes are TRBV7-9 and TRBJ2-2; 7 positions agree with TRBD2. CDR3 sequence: CASSAYEGGPPGELFF. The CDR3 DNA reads TGTGCCAGCAGCGCTTACGAGGGAGGGCCCCCCGGGGAGCTGTTTTTT.